The subject of this entry is one T cell receptor beta chain. The CDR3 sequence is 17 residues long. The sample comes from a study of blood T cell repertoires in COVID-19. Sequencing used immunoSEQ multiplex PCR; TCRdb keeps in-frame clones, though not all of them. The table lists 180,000 or so clones, approximately 85% of them singletons. Sequencing was done on a sample of peripheral blood. The sequence was obtained from a human donor with active or convalescent COVID-19. The donor label of this sample is uncertain. The rearrangement joins TRBV21-1 to TRBJ1-1; whether TRBD1, the table's D call, matches the DNA was not checked. TRBV21-1 is termed a pseudogene. The CDR3 region is CASSKGTGFKGNTEAFF. The CDR3, as DNA: TGTGCCAGCAGCAAAGGGACAGGCTTCAAGGGGAACACTGAAGCTTTCTTT.